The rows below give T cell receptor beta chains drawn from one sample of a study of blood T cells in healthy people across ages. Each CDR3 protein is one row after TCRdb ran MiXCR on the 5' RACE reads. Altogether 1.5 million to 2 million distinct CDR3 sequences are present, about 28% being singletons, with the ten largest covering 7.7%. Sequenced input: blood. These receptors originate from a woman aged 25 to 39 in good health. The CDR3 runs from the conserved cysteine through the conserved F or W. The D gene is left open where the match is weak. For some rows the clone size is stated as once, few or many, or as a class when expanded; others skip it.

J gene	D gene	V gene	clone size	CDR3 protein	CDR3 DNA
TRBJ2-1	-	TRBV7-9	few	CASSLPNNEQFF	TGTGCCAGCAGCCTTCCTAACAATGAGCAGTTCTTC
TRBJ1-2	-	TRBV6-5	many	CASKSRDGVVGGYTF	TGTGCCAGCAAAAGCCGGGACGGGGTGGTTGGTGGCTACACCTTC
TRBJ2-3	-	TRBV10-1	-	CASSNRDTDTQYF	TGCGCCAGCAGTAACAGGGATACAGATACGCAGTATTTT
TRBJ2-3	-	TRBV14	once	CASSQGRLRSTDTQYF	TGTGCCAGCAGCCAGGGCAGGCTACGATCCACAGATACGCAGTATTTT
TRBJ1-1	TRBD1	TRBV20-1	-	CSASGQGIEAFF	TGCAGTGCTTCCGGACAGGGTATTGAAGCTTTCTTT
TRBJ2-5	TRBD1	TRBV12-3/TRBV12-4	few	CASSFPPGQGQETQYF	TGTGCCAGCAGTTTTCCCCCGGGACAGGGCCAAGAGACCCAGTACTTC
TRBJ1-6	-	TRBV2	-	CVSSEESSYNSPLHF	TGTGTCAGCAGTGAAGAGAGCTCCTATAATTCACCCCTCCACTTT
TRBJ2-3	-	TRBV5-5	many	CASSLVGSTDTQYF	TGTGCCAGCAGTTTAGTGGGGAGCACAGATACGCAGTATTTT
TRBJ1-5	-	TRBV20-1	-	CSARDRIDNQPQHF	TGCAGTGCTAGGGATAGAATTGACAATCAGCCCCAGCATTTT
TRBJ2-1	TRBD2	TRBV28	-	CASSRGGAGGYNEQFF	TGTGCCAGCAGTCGGGGAGGAGCGGGGGGGTACAATGAGCAGTTCTTC
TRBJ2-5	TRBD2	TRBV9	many	CASSGGLARIQETQYF	TGTGCCAGCAGCGGAGGACTAGCGCGGATCCAAGAGACCCAGTACTTC
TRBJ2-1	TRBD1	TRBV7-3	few	CASSSSYRDREGNEQFF	TGTGCCAGCAGCTCGTCGTACCGGGACAGGGAAGGGAATGAGCAGTTCTTC
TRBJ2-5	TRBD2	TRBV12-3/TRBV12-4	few	CASSLGGGGPQETQYF	TGTGCCAGCAGTTTAGGTGGCGGGGGGCCGCAAGAGACCCAGTACTTC
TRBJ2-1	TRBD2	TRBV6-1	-	CASSDLAGGENEQFF	TGTGCCAGCAGTGACCTCGCGGGGGGGGAGAATGAGCAGTTCTTC
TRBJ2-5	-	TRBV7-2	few	CASSLPGAQGTQYF	TGTGCCAGCAGCTTACCGGGGGCGCAGGGGACCCAGTACTTC
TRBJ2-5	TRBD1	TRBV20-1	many	CSAPDLFGQGIETQYF	TGCAGTGCTCCCGACTTATTCGGACAGGGGATTGAGACCCAGTACTTC
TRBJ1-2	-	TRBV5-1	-	CASSLEVNSYGYTF	TGCGCCAGCAGCTTGGAAGTCAACTCCTATGGCTACACCTTC